The 9 T cell receptor beta chains given below trace back to one sample, sequenced in a study of T cells in Graves' hyperthyroidism and ophthalmopathy (dated by TCRdb to about 2019). The method behind the library was multiplex PCR. The reads were generated on an Illumina HiSeq 2000. TCR beta CDR3 regions were amplified from RNA transcripts. The first round of RT-PCR for the TCR CDR3 was performed with the HTBI primer set and the Qiagen OneStep RT-PCR kit. The raw public data were reprocessed by TCRdb itself: fastp quality trimming at Q25, MiXCR clonotype calling, in-frame beta chains only. Entries are consolidated by CDR3 protein sequence, retaining the most common genes and DNA. Within this sample are approximately 400,000 distinct CDR3 sequences, with over 11% of them counted one time only. The ten biggest clones cover about 10% of the sample. Sequenced: blood. All receptors derive from a woman aged 55-70 years with Graves' hyperthyroidism.

A note on this clonotype: An end of the junction differs from the germline gene, which may be a read error. V usage is TRBV7-9 and J usage is TRBJ1-2; D uncertain. The germline CDR1 and CDR2 sequences are SEHNR and FQNEAQ (reference sequence). CDR3 length: 13 residues. The CDR3 sequence: CAGSLISGYGYTF. The CDR3 DNA reads TGTGCCGGCAGCTTAATTTCTGGGTATGGCTACACCTTC.

V is TRBV12-5 and J is TRBJ2-1; D unresolved. V was pared by 4 bases and J by 6 bases, with 10 bases between. The CDR3 extends over 13 amino acids. The germline CDR1 and CDR2 sequences are LGHNT and FRNRAP. CDR3 residues: CASGSPNGNEQFF. In DNA, the CDR3 is TGTGCTAGTGGTTCGCCCAATGGCAATGAGCAGTTCTTC.

V is TRBV12-3 or TRBV12-4 and J is TRBJ2-7; 9 bases are a match to TRBD2. Trimming took 3 bases from V and 2 from J; bases not matched to a gene: 5. The CDR3 consists of 15 residues. The CDR3: CASSFSSGSAYEQYF. CDR3 DNA sequence: TGTGCCAGCAGTTTTAGTAGCGGGAGTGCCTACGAGCAGTACTTC.

In this sample, this clonotype turned up many times. V usage is TRBV12-3 or TRBV12-4 and J usage is TRBJ2-1, with 12 bases aligning to TRBD1. J gave up 2 bases and V 6 bases, and 5 bases lay outside the gene matches. There are 16 residues in the CDR3. The CDR3: CASRGTGGGAYNEQFF. The DNA of the CDR3 is TGTGCCAGCAGGGGGACAGGGGGCGGGGCCTACAATGAGCAGTTCTTC.

Many counts were recorded for this clonotype. The V and J genes are TRBV28 and TRBJ2-7; D may be TRBD2 (6 bases). In germline, CDR1 is MDHEN, CDR2 SYDVKM. The CDR3 totals 14 residues. V dropped 3 bases and J dropped 2 bases, with 11 bases sitting between them. The CDR3 nucleotides read TGTGCCAGCAGTTTTGGCGGGACTCCCTACGAGCAGTACTTC. It is translated as CASSFGGTPYEQYF.

This clonotype has ten or more counts. V is TRBV11-3 and J is TRBJ2-1, with 11 bases fitting TRBD2. Germline-derived CDR1 and CDR2 are SGHNT and YENEEA. V lost 1 base and J lost 4; bases outside the gene matches: 6. This CDR3 is built from 17 residues. The CDR3 nucleotides read TGTGCCAGCAGCTTAGCTGTACTAGCGGGAGCGTACAATGAGCAGTTCTTC. Translated, it gives CASSLAVLAGAYNEQFF.

This clonotype was recorded at least ten times. The chain recombines TRBV6-2 or TRBV6-3 with TRBJ2-5; D perhaps matches TRBD1 (8 bases). Deletions cut 5 bases from V and 7 bases from J, with 11 bases between. Germline V gene data show CDR1 as MNHEY and CDR2 as SVGEGT. This CDR3 has 12 residues. The CDR3 here is CASSTGGATQYF. The CDR3, as DNA: TGTGCCAGCAGTACAGGGGGGGCGACCCAGTACTTC.

This clonotype was recorded many times. The chain links TRBV27 to TRBJ1-5; D may be TRBD1 (6 bases). This CDR3 has 16 amino acids. Germline loops: CDR1 MNHEY, CDR2 SMNVEV (reference sequence). With 5 bases removed from V and 4 bases from J, the gap between germline ends came to 18 bases. In DNA form, the CDR3 reads TGTGCCAGCAGTCGAAGGGGAGGGGGACCTAATCAGCCCCAGCATTTT. Its protein is CASSRRGGGPNQPQHF.

The rearrangement links TRBV5-1 to TRBJ2-3; D is undetermined. CDR3 size: 14 residues. The germline V gene has CDR1 SGHRS and CDR2 YFSETQ. Trimming pared 4 bases from V and 1 base from J, leaving 10 bases between. In DNA form, the CDR3 reads TGCGCCAGCAGCGTCGCGGCCCGCACAGATACGCAGTATTTT. Translation gives CASSVAARTDTQYF.